This T cell receptor beta chain is drawn from a study of T cells in Graves' hyperthyroidism and ophthalmopathy. Study-wide results and caveats: Blood also held most thyroid clonotypes expanded beyond 0.001.

This clonotype was seen a handful of times. Its antigen remains unidentified. Amplified TCR beta CDR3 regions came from RNA transcripts. Using the HTBI primer set, a first-round RT-PCR was run on the TCR CDR3. One entry per CDR3 protein, called by TCRdb with MiXCR from the multiplex PCR reads. The sample yields fewer than 650,000 distinct CDR3 sequences, 11% to 15% seen once. This CDR3 contains 15 residues. CDR1 KGHDR and CDR2 SFDVKD come from the germline V gene. With 4 bases removed from V and 0 bases from J, the gap between germline ends came to 6 bases. This chain links TRBV24-1 with TRBJ2-6; no reliable D call. The sequence was obtained from a young woman with Graves' hyperthyroidism that later progressed to Graves' ophthalmopathy. What was sequenced was blood. The CDR3 coding sequence is TGTGCCACCAGTGACTCCGTCTCTGGGGCCAACGTCCTGACTTTC. It is translated as CATSDSVSGANVLTF.